The sequence of this T cell receptor (beta chain) was determined in a study of blood T cell repertoires in COVID-19. In the study overall: Collection of acute and convalescent COVID-19 samples took place in the United States, Italy and Spain. T cells, B-cell-depleted T cells, or PBMCs supplied cDNA or gDNA.

Method: immunoSEQ multiplex PCR; TCRdb's copy keeps in-frame clones and lacks some. The sample has tens of thousands of clones; about 86% are singletons. Germline loops: CDR1 MNHNY, CDR2 SVGAGI (reference sequence). The CDR3 has 14 residues. Regarding this clone: At one end, the junction sequence differs from germline, possibly due to a read error.

Sequencing was performed on peripheral blood. The rearrangement links TRBV6-6 to TRBJ2-4; possibly TRBD1 for D (5 bases). This sequence was found in an elderly woman with acute or convalescent COVID-19. The CDR3 nucleotides read TGTGCCAGCAGTTTGACAGAAGTCAAAAACATTCAGTACTTT. It codes for CASSLTEVKNIQYF.